This T cell receptor (beta chain) is from a study of shared clonotypes between healthy human individuals. Each subset's genomic DNA was split evenly across several immunoSEQ plates. Sequenced by immunoSEQ multiplex PCR; TCRdb stores in-frame clones only, minus some. Here the sample spans some 240,000 clones, about 69% being singletons. Study-wide points: Among a handful of donors, about 5% of naive CD4 clonotypes were found in common. Unshared clonotypes carried lower generation probabilities than those common to all four donors. Enrolling few donors narrowed the genetic and exposure-history diversity that was represented.

In its sample, this clone was seen many times. Its specificity is not known. This clonotype was sampled from a young man in good health. The specimen was memory CD4+ T cells sorted from blood. Stated subset: CD45RA-negative fraction.

CDR3 DNA: TGTGCCAGCAGCAGTCGACTAGCGGGATACAATGAGCAGTTCTTC. Encoded protein: CASSSRLAGYNEQFF. V usage is TRBV28 and J usage is TRBJ2-1; 11 nucleotides align to TRBD2. The ends lost 6 bases at V and 4 bases at J; junction bases unmatched: 5. The CDR3 is 15 amino acids. The germline V gene encodes CDR1 MDHEN and CDR2 SYDVKM. The full variable domain, with the rest looked up from reference TRBV28 and TRBJ2-1, is DVKVTQSSRYLVKRTGEKVFLECVQDMDHENMFWYRQDPGLGLRLIYFSYDVKMKEKGDIPEGYSVSREKKERFSLILESASTNQTSMYLCASSSRLAGYNEQFFGPGTRLTVL.